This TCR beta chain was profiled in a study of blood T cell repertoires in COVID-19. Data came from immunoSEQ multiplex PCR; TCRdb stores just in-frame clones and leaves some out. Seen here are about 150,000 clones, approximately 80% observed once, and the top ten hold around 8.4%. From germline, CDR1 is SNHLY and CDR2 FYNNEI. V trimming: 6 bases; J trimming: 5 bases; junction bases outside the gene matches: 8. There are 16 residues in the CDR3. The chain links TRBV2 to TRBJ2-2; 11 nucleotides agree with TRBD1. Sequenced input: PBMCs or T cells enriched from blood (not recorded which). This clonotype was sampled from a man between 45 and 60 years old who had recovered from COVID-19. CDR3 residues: CASRRTGGVGTGELFF. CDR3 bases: TGTGCCAGCAGACGGACAGGGGGCGTAGGTACCGGGGAGCTGTTTTTT.